One and the same sample provided the 21 T cell receptor beta chains below, sequenced in a study of blood T cell repertoires in COVID-19. The protocol was immunoSEQ multiplex PCR, while the TCRdb copy is restricted to in-frame clones and leaves out a portion. The sample consists of 150,000 to 200,000 clones, roughly nine tenths of them appearing once. What was sequenced was peripheral blood. The receptors here all came from a man younger than 35 who had recovered from COVID-19.

The chain uses TRBV7-2 and TRBJ2-5; 9 bases agree with TRBD2. This CDR3 is 16 amino acids long. Germline loops: CDR1 SGHTA, CDR2 FQGNSA. V shed 6 bases, J shed 2 bases, and the junction held 10 bases outside the gene matches. The CDR3 DNA is TGTGCCAGCAGTCCAATTAGCGGGGGAATTCAAGAGACCCAGTACTTC. This codes for CASSPISGGIQETQYF.

The genes are TRBV5-5 and TRBJ2-1, with TRBD2 matching over 13 bases. CDR1 and CDR2 (germline): SGHKS, YYEKEE (reference sequence). V was clipped by 5 bases and J by 1 base; unmatched bases: 6. The CDR3 is 17 residues long. CDR3 in DNA: TGTGCCAGCAGACCTGGGACTAGCGGGGTTTCCTACAATGAGCAGTTCTTC. Amino acid sequence: CASRPGTSGVSYNEQFF.

CDR3 coding DNA: TGTGCCAGCAGTTTATATGGGGCAGCAGATACGCAGTATTTT. It is translated as CASSLYGAADTQYF. The chain is built from TRBV27 and TRBJ2-3; tentative D call: TRBD1 (5 bases). Per germline, CDR1 MNHEY and CDR2 SMNVEV (reference sequence). Trimming removed 1 base from V and 4 bases from J, with 9 bases in between. The CDR3 sequence is 14 residues long.

This sequence joins TRBV7-2 and TRBJ2-7; D might be TRBD1 (5 bases). This CDR3 comprises 14 residues. Deletions cut 5 bases from V and 5 bases from J, with 16 bases between. Germline V lookup: CDR1 SGHTA, CDR2 FQGNSA. In DNA, the CDR3 is TGTGCCAGCAGCCCGCACCTTCCCAGGGACGAGCAGTACTTC. This encodes CASSPHLPRDEQYF.

This clone showed up just once. This chain connects TRBV5-3 to TRBJ2-3; D is unresolved. TRBV5-3 is filed as an ORF, its function uncertain. CDR3 length: 10 amino acids. V was shortened by 7 bases and J by 7 bases, with 7 bases between the two germline ends. Written as DNA, the CDR3 is TGTGCCAGATCCCCTTATACGCAGTATTTT. Its translation: CARSPYTQYF.

A few counts support this clone. CDR3 DNA sequence: TGCGCCAGCAGGTCTAGGCTGAGCTCCTACGAGCAGTACTTC. This codes for CASRSRLSSYEQYF. The chain recombines TRBV5-1 with TRBJ2-7; the D is unclear. CDR3 length equals 14 residues. Trimming cost V 5 bases and J 0 bases, with 12 bases left between them. CDR1 is SGHRS, CDR2 YFSETQ, per germline.

The sample holds one count of this clone. V is TRBV28 and J is TRBJ1-5; perhaps TRBD1 as D (6 bases). The germline CDR1 and CDR2 sequences are MDHEN and SYDVKM. Between the trimmed V and J ends, which lost 2 bases and 2 bases, there was a span of 7 bases. The CDR3 is made up of 14 amino acids. The CDR3, as DNA: TGTGCCAGCAGTTTAACAGGGCGCAATCAGCCCCAGCATTTT. Translating gives CASSLTGRNQPQHF.

This clone occurred a few times. The V and J genes are TRBV7-3 and TRBJ2-7, with TRBD1 matching over 8 bases. Germline V lookup: CDR1 SGHTA, CDR2 FQGTGA. The CDR3 totals 14 residues. Trimming took 5 bases from V and 6 from J; bases not matched to a gene: 9. The CDR3 bases are TGTGCCAGCAGCCCCCGACAGGGGTGGATCGAGCAGTACTTC. Translating it yields CASSPRQGWIEQYF. The complete variable domain, with remaining parts taken from reference TRBV7-3 and TRBJ2-7, reads GAGVSQTPSNKVTEKGKYVELRCDPISGHTALYWYRQSLGQGPEFLIYFQGTGAADDSGLPNDRFFAVRPEGSVSTLKIQRTERGDSAVYLCASSPRQGWIEQYFGPGTRLTVT.

This clone has only one observation. The chain combines TRBV5-1 with TRBJ2-2; TRBD2 matches at 10 bases. The germline V gene encodes CDR1 SGHRS and CDR2 YFSETQ. V was pared by 2 bases and J by 7 bases, with 5 bases of the junction left unmatched. The CDR3 contains 15 residues. Here the CDR3 reads CASSFLAGVGGELFF. CDR3 DNA sequence: TGCGCCAGCAGCTTCCTAGCGGGAGTAGGCGGGGAGCTGTTTTTT.

The chain couples TRBV6-5 to TRBJ2-7, with TRBD1 matching 7 bases. Trimming removed 7 bases from V and 6 bases from J; junction bases left unmatched: 6. Per the germline V gene, CDR1 is MNHEY and CDR2 is SVGAGI. This CDR3 region has 12 residues. CDR3 bases: TGTGCCAGCAAAACAGGGGTTCGCGAGCAGTACTTC. Translated, it gives CASKTGVREQYF.

The genes are TRBV7-9 and TRBJ1-2; D perhaps matches TRBD1 (6 bases). This CDR3 has 15 residues. Germline V gives CDR1 SEHNR, CDR2 FQNEAQ (reference sequence). Trimming pared 7 bases from V and 3 bases from J, leaving 18 bases between. For the CDR3, the DNA is TGTGCCAGCATCCAAGGGGGGGGCAGATACTATGGCTACACCTTC. Translating gives CASIQGGGRYYGYTF. The full variable domain, in which reference TRBV7-9 and TRBJ1-2 provide the parts outside the CDR3, is DTGVSQNPRHKITKRGQNVTFRCDPISEHNRLYWYRQTLGQGPEFLTYFQNEAQLEKSRLLSDRFSAERPKGSFSTLEIQRTEQGDSAMYLCASIQGGGRYYGYTFGSGTRLTVV.

This chain links TRBV4-1 with TRBJ2-2, with 11 bases aligning to TRBD1. V lost 0 bases and J lost 6; bases outside the gene matches: 3. The CDR3 covers 16 residues. CDR1 MGHRA and CDR2 YSYEKL come from the germline V gene. Here the CDR3 DNA reads TGCGCCAGCAGCCAAGAGTGGGGACAGGGGGCCGGGGAGCTGTTTTTT. Amino acid sequence: CASSQEWGQGAGELFF.

The gene calls are TRBV14 and TRBJ1-1; weak D call: TRBD1 (5 bases). Germline V gene sequence: CDR1 SGHDN, CDR2 FVKESK. CDR3 length: 14 residues. Deletions cut 0 bases from V and 6 bases from J, with 11 bases between. DNA for the CDR3: TGTGCCAGCAGCCAAGATATCAGGGCCCCTGAAGCTTTCTTT. As protein: CASSQDIRAPEAFF.

The chain employs TRBV10-1 and TRBJ2-7; the D gene is possibly TRBD1 (6 bases). Germline-derived CDR1 and CDR2 are WNHNN and SYGVQD (reference sequence). Trimming took 3 bases from V and 1 from J, leaving 13 bases between them. The CDR3 totals 15 residues. CDR3 coding DNA: TGCGCCAGCAGTGAATGGGACAAGGGGTCCTACGAGCAGTACTTC. Protein product: CASSEWDKGSYEQYF.

The gene calls are TRBV7-2 and TRBJ2-1, with 16 bases lining up with TRBD2. This CDR3 comprises 17 residues. V shed 5 bases, J shed 4 bases, and the junction held 5 bases outside the gene matches. CDR1 and CDR2 from the germline V gene are SGHTA and FQGNSA. The CDR3 DNA reads as TGTGCCAGCAGCCGCGGGACTAGCGGGAGGGGATACAATGAGCAGTTCTTC. This encodes CASSRGTSGRGYNEQFF.

On this clone itself: Other DNA sequences in the sample encode the same CDR3. CDR3 region: CASSWVTGDQPQHF. CDR3 nucleotide sequence: TGTGCCAGCAGCTGGGTAACAGGAGATCAGCCCCAGCATTTT. The chain employs TRBV19 and TRBJ1-5; TRBD1 might be the D (5 bases). Germline V gene lookup returns CDR1 LNHDA and CDR2 SQIVND (reference sequence). Trimming cost V 9 bases and J 5 bases, with 17 bases left between them. The CDR3 loop spans 14 amino acids.

The rearrangement joins TRBV7-8 to TRBJ2-5; 8 positions agree with TRBD2. Germline V gene data show CDR1 as SGHVS and CDR2 as FQNEAQ. The junction had 7 bases not matched to a gene; V was cut back by 5 bases and J by 5 bases. The CDR3 covers 14 residues. As DNA, the CDR3 is TGTGCCAGCAGCCCCGGGGGGGTGTGGGAGACCCAGTACTTC. Translating gives CASSPGGVWETQYF.

The table lists this clone with a count of one. V is TRBV3-1 (or the pseudogene TRBV3-2) and J is TRBJ1-1; D remains ambiguous. CDR1 and CDR2 (germline): LGHDT, YNNKEL (reference sequence). Trimming pared 2 bases from V and 2 bases from J, leaving 3 bases between. The CDR3 length is 12 residues. The CDR3 region is CASSQLNTEAFF. Here the CDR3 DNA reads TGTGCCAGCAGCCAACTTAACACTGAAGCTTTCTTT.

The V gene is TRBV7-6, the J gene TRBJ2-1; D is possibly TRBD2 (6 bases). V lost 2 bases and J 7 bases, leaving 18 bases between the germline ends. The CDR3 runs 16 residues. Germline CDR1 SGHVS, CDR2 FNYEAQ. DNA for the CDR3: TGTGCCAGCAGCTTAAACGCGGGATCTGGGGGGAATGAGCAGTTCTTC. It specifies CASSLNAGSGGNEQFF.

This clone has only one observation. This chain joins TRBV5-4 and TRBJ2-7; a weak D match, TRBD1 (6 bases). V dropped 2 bases and J dropped 3 bases, with 12 bases sitting between them. The germline V gene encodes CDR1 SGHNT and CDR2 YYREEE (reference sequence). This CDR3 contains 14 residues. CDR3 sequence: CASSLGQTNYEQYF. DNA of the CDR3: TGTGCCAGCAGCTTAGGACAGACCAACTACGAGCAGTACTTC.

The gene calls are TRBV19 and TRBJ1-1, with D perhaps matching TRBD1 (5 bases). The V gene lost 6 bases and the J gene lost 2 bases, with 13 bases spanning the gap. Germline V CDR1 and CDR2: LNHDA, SQIVND (reference sequence). The CDR3 loop spans 14 amino acids. The CDR3 region is CASRDWGGNTEAFF. As DNA, the CDR3 is TGTGCCAGTAGGGACTGGGGGGGAAACACTGAAGCTTTCTTT.